These 6 T cell receptor beta chains were all obtained from the same sample, sequenced in a study of T cell responses to AZD1222 COVID-19 vaccine. Libraries were prepared by immunoSEQ multiplex PCR; TCRdb keeps only in-frame clonotypes and omits some of them. The table includes around 160,000 clones, 92% detected once. Sequences were derived from peripheral blood, sampled 28 days after the second AZD1222 dose. The origin of the receptors is an adult who received the AZD1222 COVID-19 vaccine.

This clone appeared a single time. The chain has TRBV4-2 and TRBJ1-1, with a possible D match to TRBD1 (6 bases). Germline V lookup: CDR1 LGHNA, CDR2 YNFKEQ. The CDR3 covers 14 residues. V gave up 4 bases and J gave up 1 base, with 10 bases separating them. This CDR3 is CASSPRGANTEAFF. The DNA of the CDR3 is TGTGCCAGCAGCCCTCGGGGGGCGAACACTGAAGCTTTCTTT.

CDR3 in DNA: TGTGCCTGGAGTGAAGGGACAGGGGGAAGCGACACGCAGTATTTT. It codes for CAWSEGTGGSDTQYF. J is TRBJ2-3 and V is TRBV30; 11 bases fit TRBD1. Trimming at V came to 1 base and at J to 9 bases, leaving 9 bases not matched to a gene. Germline V gene sequence: CDR1 GTSNPN, CDR2 SVGIG (reference sequence). This CDR3 spans 15 amino acids.

As concerns this clone: Other DNA sequences within the sample encode an identical CDR3. The J gene is TRBJ1-3, the V gene TRBV7-9; D uncertain. This CDR3 has 13 residues. Trimming removed 3 bases from V and 4 bases from J, with 7 bases in between. Germline V lookup: CDR1 SEHNR, CDR2 FQNEAQ (reference sequence). The CDR3 protein is CASSFLPGNTIYF. The CDR3 bases are TGTGCCAGCAGCTTTCTACCCGGAAACACCATATATTTT.

The V and J genes are TRBV7-8 and TRBJ2-3, with 14 positions matching TRBD2. CDR3 length: 15 amino acids. Germline V gene data show CDR1 as SGHVS and CDR2 as FQNEAQ. J lost 7 bases, V lost 4 bases, and 4 bases had no gene match. CDR3 amino acids: CASSSGTSGGYTQYF. The DNA of the CDR3 is TGTGCCAGCAGCTCCGGGACTAGCGGGGGCTATACGCAGTATTTT.

The chain couples TRBV6-2 or TRBV6-3 to TRBJ1-1; possible D gene TRBD1, 6 bases. The V end lost 0 bases, the J end lost 0 bases, and 11 bases lay between the germline ends. Germline lookup yields CDR1 MNHEY and CDR2 SVGEGT. The CDR3 is 16 residues long. CDR3 nucleotides: TGTGCCAGCAGTTACTCCCAGGGGTGGATGAACACTGAAGCTTTCTTT. Translation: CASSYSQGWMNTEAFF.

The chain uses TRBV5-1 and TRBJ1-5; a possible D gene is TRBD1 (5 bases). With 4 bases removed from V and 3 bases from J, the gap between germline ends came to 20 bases. The CDR3 length is 17 residues. Germline V gives CDR1 SGHRS, CDR2 YFSETQ. CDR3 in amino acids: CASSPGRGLMDNQPQHF. The CDR3 nucleotides are TGCGCCAGCAGCCCCGGTAGGGGTCTCATGGACAATCAGCCCCAGCATTTT.